This TCR beta chain was identified in a study of control samples from healthy donors and cancer patients. From germline, CDR1 is LNHNV and CDR2 YYDKDF (reference sequence). V was trimmed by 3 bases and J by 4 bases, leaving 19 bases between them. The CDR3 is 17 residues long. This table comes from immunoSEQ multiplex PCR, and its TCRdb copy is limited to in-frame clones, with some not included. The data contain 130,000 to 150,000 clones, roughly 93% of them singletons. This sequence originates from a man aged 18 to 29 in good health. The sequenced sample was blood. This chain joins TRBV15 and TRBJ2-1; the D gene is possibly TRBD1 (6 bases). Written as DNA, the CDR3 is TGTGCCACCAGCAGTACCCTAGGACAGAAAGGGTACAATGAGCAGTTCTTC. Its translation is CATSSTLGQKGYNEQFF.